The present T cell receptor (beta chain) was sequenced within a study of T-cell memory formation after mild COVID-19. Background on the study: TCR clusters were mostly confined to one donor each.

Findings of the study overall: Most CD4+ clones that shrank were in CM and EM, while CD8+ ones turned up in EMRA.

For this clonotype: The antigen remains undetermined.

TCRdb fed the 5' RACE reads into MiXCR, producing one record per CDR3 protein. The sample carries about 160,000 distinct CDR3 sequences, 25% to 40% recorded once. The CDR3 runs 19 residues. Germline assignment: CDR1 MGHRA and CDR2 YSYEKL. J lost 6 bases, V lost 4 bases, and 19 bases had no gene match. Sequencing was performed on PBMCs or a T cell subset sorted from them (not recorded which). This sequence joins TRBV4-1 and TRBJ2-1, with 9 bases aligning to TRBD1. This TCR came from an adult woman who had mild COVID-19 (a few samples of this study predate the infection). Cell type and time point are not known. CDR3 nucleotides: TGCGCCAGCAGCCGAACACCGGGACAGGGAGCTATTCCAAGCAATGAGCAGTTCTTC. Its protein is CASSRTPGQGAIPSNEQFF.